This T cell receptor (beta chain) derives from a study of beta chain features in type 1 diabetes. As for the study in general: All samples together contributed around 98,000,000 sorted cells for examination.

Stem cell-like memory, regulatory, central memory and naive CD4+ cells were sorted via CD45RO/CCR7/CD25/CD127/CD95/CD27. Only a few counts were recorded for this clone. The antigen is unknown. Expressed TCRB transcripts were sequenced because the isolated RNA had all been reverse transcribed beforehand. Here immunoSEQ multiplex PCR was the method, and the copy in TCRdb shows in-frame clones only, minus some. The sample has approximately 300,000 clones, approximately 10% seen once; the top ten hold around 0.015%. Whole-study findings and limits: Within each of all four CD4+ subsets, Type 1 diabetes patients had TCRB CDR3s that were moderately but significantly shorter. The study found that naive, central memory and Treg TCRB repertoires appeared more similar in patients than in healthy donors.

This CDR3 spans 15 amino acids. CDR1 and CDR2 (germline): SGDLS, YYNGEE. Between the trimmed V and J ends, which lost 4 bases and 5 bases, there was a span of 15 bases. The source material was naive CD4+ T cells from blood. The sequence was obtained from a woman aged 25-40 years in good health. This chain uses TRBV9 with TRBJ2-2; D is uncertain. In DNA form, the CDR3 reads TGTGCCAGCAGCCCAGCCCAGGCGCGTACCGGGGAGCTGTTTTTT. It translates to CASSPAQARTGELFF. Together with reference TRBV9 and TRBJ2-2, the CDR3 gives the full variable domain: DSGVTQTPKHLITATGQRVTLRCSPRSGDLSVYWYQQSLDQGLQFLIQYYNGEERAKGNILERFSAQQFPDLHSELNLSSLELGDSALYFCASSPAQARTGELFFGEGSRLTVL.